This TCR beta chain emerged from a study of cytomegalovirus exposure and HLA in healthy donors. The germline V gene encodes CDR1 SGHAT and CDR2 FQNNGV. The CDR3 covers 14 residues. V lost 5 bases to trimming and J lost 13 bases; unmatched junction nucleotides: 13. Study conclusions and caveats: Within the roughly 120 validation repertoires, first-cohort TCR clusters tended to co-occur, according to a later analysis. The study listed roughly 150 cytomegalovirus-associated TCR beta chains.

The donors were members of the roughly 130-subject validation cohort (separate from the roughly 670-subject first cohort). Comment on this clone: The antigen remains undetermined.

Sequencing used immunoSEQ multiplex PCR; TCRdb keeps in-frame clones, though not all of them. The table includes about 130,000 clones, about nine tenths detected once. The genes are TRBV11-2 and TRBJ2-1; 8 nucleotides line up with TRBD2. What was sequenced was PBMCs. This clonotype was obtained from a woman under 30 in good health and CMV-seronegative. The CDR3 bases are TGTGCCAGCAGCCTTACTCTAGCAAGCGGGAGCCAGTTCTTC. The encoded protein is CASSLTLASGSQFF.